Each of the 18 T cell receptor beta chains below was sequenced from the same sample in a study of blood T cell repertoires in COVID-19. Repertoires were generated with immunoSEQ multiplex PCR, while TCRdb's copy carries only in-frame clones and drops some. The data contain roughly 250,000 clones, approximately 88% of them singletons. The specimen was PBMCs or T cells enriched from blood (not recorded which). Receptor source: a woman in her thirties or forties with acute COVID-19.

This clone was detected a few times. V gene TRBV27 combines with J gene TRBJ2-7, with 15 bases aligning to TRBD2. The CDR3 contains 16 residues. V lost 6 bases, J lost 2 bases, and 5 bases stayed unmatched. The germline gives CDR1 MNHEY, CDR2 SMNVEV (reference sequence). This CDR3 reads CASSGLAGGVPYEQYF. The DNA of the CDR3 is TGTGCCAGCAGCGGACTAGCGGGAGGGGTGCCCTACGAGCAGTACTTC.

The sample holds one count of this clone. V and J are TRBV9 and TRBJ2-1; TRBD2 is a possible D gene (6 bases). The V gene's germline CDR1 is SGDLS and CDR2 YYNGEE. This CDR3 is built from 14 residues. V gave up 3 bases and J gave up 6 bases, with 13 bases separating them. CDR3 in amino acids: CASSASGTLNEQFF. Here the CDR3 DNA reads TGTGCCAGCAGCGCCTCCGGGACTCTCAATGAGCAGTTCTTC.

The chain employs TRBV7-6 and TRBJ2-7; TRBD2 matches 8 bases. The ends lost 4 bases at V and 3 bases at J; junction bases unmatched: 8. The CDR3 contains 15 residues. CDR1 is SGHVS and CDR2 is FNYEAQ in the germline V gene. The CDR3 sequence: CASSSERERVYEQYF. The CDR3 DNA reads TGTGCCAGCAGCTCCGAGCGGGAGCGTGTCTACGAGCAGTACTTC.

This rearrangement joins TRBV7-2 to TRBJ2-7, with 9 positions matching TRBD2. This CDR3 region has 15 residues. Germline CDR1 and CDR2: SGHTA and FQGNSA. V lost 1 base and J lost 5; bases outside the gene matches: 6. The CDR3 coding sequence is TGTGCCAGCAGCTTAGATAGCGGGAGTAGAAACGAGCAGTACGTC. Translated: CASSLDSGSRNEQYV.

The chain employs TRBV28 and TRBJ1-2; TRBD1 might be the D (6 bases). V was clipped by 3 bases and J by 7 bases, with 12 bases between them. Germline V gene lookup returns CDR1 MDHEN and CDR2 SYDVKM. CDR3 length: 13 amino acids. CDR3 residues: CASSLRTVLGYTF. The CDR3 nucleotides are TGTGCCAGCAGTTTGAGGACAGTTCTTGGCTACACCTTC.

This chain uses TRBV3-1 (or the pseudogene TRBV3-2) with TRBJ1-1, with D possibly matching TRBD1 (6 bases). V lost 6 bases and J lost 0, with 14 bases in between. The germline V gene has CDR1 LGHDT and CDR2 YNNKEL (reference sequence). The length of the CDR3 is 15 residues. The CDR3 here is CASRSIGGLNTEAFF. The CDR3 DNA reads TGTGCCAGCAGGAGTATTGGGGGCCTGAACACTGAAGCTTTCTTT.

CDR3 amino acids: CASSVSRSEAFF. The CDR3 DNA reads TGTGCCAGCAGCGTCTCGCGGTCTGAAGCTTTCTTT. The genes are TRBV7-9 and TRBJ1-1; unclear D gene. V was trimmed by 5 bases and J by 6 bases, leaving 10 bases between them. CDR1 is SEHNR and CDR2 is FQNEAQ in the germline V gene (reference sequence). This CDR3 has 12 amino acids.

This chain joins TRBV28 and TRBJ2-7, with 12 bases fitting TRBD1. The germline V gene has CDR1 MDHEN and CDR2 SYDVKM. The CDR3 is 16 amino acids. J was trimmed by 2 bases and V by 4 bases; bases with no gene match: 6. This CDR3 is CASSSPGQGATYEQYV. The DNA of the CDR3 is TGTGCCAGCAGTTCACCGGGACAGGGGGCTACCTACGAGCAGTACGTC.

The V gene is TRBV19, the J gene TRBJ2-7; TRBD2 matches 7 bases. The CDR3 sequence is 14 residues long. From germline, CDR1 is LNHDA and CDR2 SQIVND (reference sequence). V was clipped by 3 bases and J by 6 bases; unmatched bases: 8. The CDR3 here is CASSISLADTEQYF. The CDR3 DNA reads as TGTGCCAGTAGTATTAGCCTAGCGGATACCGAGCAGTACTTC.

This clone has a handful of counts. The chain carries TRBV9 and TRBJ2-3; TRBD1 agrees at 7 bases. The CDR3 sequence is 16 residues long. Germline trimming cut 1 base from V and 2 bases from J; bases unmatched to any gene: 7. The germline CDR1 and CDR2 sequences are SGDLS and YYNGEE. This CDR3 reads CASSVLQGVNTDTQYF. As DNA, the CDR3 is TGTGCCAGCAGCGTACTCCAGGGGGTCAACACAGATACGCAGTATTTT.

The chain recombines TRBV11-1 with TRBJ2-2; D gene unclear. The CDR3 consists of 13 residues. Trimming removed 5 bases from V and 0 bases from J, with 4 bases in between. Germline V lookup: CDR1 SGHAT, CDR2 FQDESV (reference sequence). The DNA for the CDR3 is TGTGCCAGCAGCCCTACGAACACCGGGGAGCTGTTTTTT. Its protein product is CASSPTNTGELFF.

In the case of this clone: A junction end diverges from the germline sequence, so it may reflect a read error. The rearrangement joins TRBV2 to TRBJ2-1, with unresolved D. In germline, CDR1 is SNHLY, CDR2 FYNNEI. This CDR3 comprises 13 residues. CDR3: CASREGPGNEQFF. CDR3 DNA sequence: TGTGCCAGCAGGGAAGGTCCGGGTAATGAGCAGTTCTTC.

This clone appeared a few times. V usage is TRBV5-1 and J usage is TRBJ2-7; tentatively, D is TRBD2 (6 bases). The germline V and J ends were trimmed by 4 bases and 7 bases, with 18 bases remaining between them. This CDR3 has 14 amino acids. Germline V lookup: CDR1 SGHRS, CDR2 YFSETQ. The CDR3 loop reads CASSPRDLRGEQYF. CDR3 coding DNA: TGCGCCAGCAGCCCTCGGGACTTACGGGGAGAGCAGTACTTC.

The chain links TRBV6-5 to TRBJ2-2; tentative D call: TRBD1 (6 bases). Germline V gives CDR1 MNHEY, CDR2 SVGAGI. V shed 4 bases and J shed 3 bases, with 12 bases lying between them. CDR3 length: 15 residues. The CDR3 DNA follows: TGTGCCAGCAGTTTATACAGGGCGGACACCGGGGAGCTGTTTTTT. Its protein product is CASSLYRADTGELFF.

This clone was seen a handful of times. The V gene is TRBV25-1, the J gene TRBJ2-7; TRBD1 matches at 7 bases. V was pared by 10 bases and J by 3 bases, with 9 bases of the junction left unmatched. There are 13 residues in the CDR3. Germline values: CDR1 MGHDK, CDR2 SYGVNS. DNA of the CDR3: TGTGCCACCGGGACAGAAAACCTCTACGAGCAGTACTTC. This sequence encodes CATGTENLYEQYF.

A word on this clone: The junction differs from germline at one of its ends, possibly a read error. The chain uses TRBV13 and TRBJ2-5; TRBD1 is a possible D gene (6 bases). The CDR3 sequence is 12 residues long. CDR1 is PRHDT and CDR2 is FYEKMQ in the germline V gene (reference sequence). The CDR3 DNA reads TGTGCCAGCAGCCACAACAGGGACCTCCTCGACTTC. This codes for CASSHNRDLLDF.

V and J are TRBV13 and TRBJ1-2; possible D gene TRBD1, 6 bases. Germline CDR1 PRHDT, CDR2 FYEKMQ (reference sequence). This CDR3 is 14 amino acids long. Trimming removed 5 bases from V and 4 bases from J, with 14 bases in between. This CDR3 is CASSRNRESYGYTF. DNA for the CDR3: TGTGCCAGCAGCCGTAACAGGGAAAGCTATGGCTACACCTTC.

The J gene is TRBJ1-2, the V gene TRBV12-3 or TRBV12-4; no reliable D call. The CDR3 runs 12 residues. Trimming cost V 8 bases and J 7 bases, with 14 bases left between them. CDR3 protein: CASAVRGFGYTF. For the CDR3, the DNA is TGTGCCAGCGCCGTAAGAGGGTTTGGCTACACCTTC.